This T cell receptor beta chain was sequenced for a study of T-cell memory formation after mild COVID-19. The wider study: The two donors had largely donor-specific TCR clusters.

The germline V gene has CDR1 SGDLS and CDR2 YYNGEE. This CDR3 spans 15 amino acids. V shed 6 bases and J 6 bases; nucleotides not matched to a gene: 11. One entry per CDR3 protein results from TCRdb running MiXCR on the 5' RACE reads. The sample yields about 560,000 distinct CDR3 sequences, roughly 17% seen once. The chain carries TRBV9 and TRBJ2-1, with 8 bases matching TRBD2. This receptor was identified in an adult woman who had mild COVID-19 (a few samples of this study predate the infection). Cell type and time point are not known. The specimen sequenced was PBMCs or a T cell subset sorted from them (not recorded which). The CDR3 DNA follows: TGTGCCAGCACCCTCGGGGGGGACTTAACCAATGAGCAGTTCTTC. Protein product: CASTLGGDLTNEQFF.